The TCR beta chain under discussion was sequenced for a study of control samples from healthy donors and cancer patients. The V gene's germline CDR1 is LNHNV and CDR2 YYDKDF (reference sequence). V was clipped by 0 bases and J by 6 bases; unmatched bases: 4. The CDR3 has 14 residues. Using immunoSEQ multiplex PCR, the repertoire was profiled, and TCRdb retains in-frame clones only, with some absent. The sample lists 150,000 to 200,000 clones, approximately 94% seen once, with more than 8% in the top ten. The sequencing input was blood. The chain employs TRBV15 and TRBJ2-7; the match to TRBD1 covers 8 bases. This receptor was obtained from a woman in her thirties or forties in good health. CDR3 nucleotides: TGTGCCACCAGCAGAGACCAGGGGGCTCGCGAGCAGTACTTC. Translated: CATSRDQGAREQYF.